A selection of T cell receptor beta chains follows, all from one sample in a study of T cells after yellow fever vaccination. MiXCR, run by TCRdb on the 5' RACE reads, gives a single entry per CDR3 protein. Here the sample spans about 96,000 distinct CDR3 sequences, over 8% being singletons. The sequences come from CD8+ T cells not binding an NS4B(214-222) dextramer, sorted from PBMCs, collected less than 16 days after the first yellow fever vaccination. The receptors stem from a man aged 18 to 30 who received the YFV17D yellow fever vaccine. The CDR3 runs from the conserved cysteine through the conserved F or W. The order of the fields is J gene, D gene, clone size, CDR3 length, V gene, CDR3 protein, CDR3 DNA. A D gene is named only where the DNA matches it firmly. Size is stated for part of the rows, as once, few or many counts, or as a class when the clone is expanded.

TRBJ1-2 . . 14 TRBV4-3 CASSQESPNYGYTF TGCGCCAGCAGCCAAGAGAGTCCTAACTATGGCTACACCTTC
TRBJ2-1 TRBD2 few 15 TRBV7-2 CASSPRVAGWNEQFF TGTGCCAGCAGCCCCAGGGTAGCGGGGTGGAATGAGCAGTTCTTC
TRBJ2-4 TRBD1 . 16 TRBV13 CASSLGTGNAKNIQYF TGTGCCAGCAGCTTGGGGACAGGGAATGCCAAAAACATTCAGTACTTC
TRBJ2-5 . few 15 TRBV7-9 CASSLAQGLQETQYF TGTGCCAGCAGCTTAGCCCAGGGACTCCAAGAGACCCAGTACTTC
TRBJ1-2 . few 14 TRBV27 CASSWIGGTYGYTF TGTGCCAGCAGTTGGATAGGGGGGACCTATGGCTACACCTTC
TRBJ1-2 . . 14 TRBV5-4 CASSGRGWEYGYTF TGTGCCAGCAGCGGCAGGGGTTGGGAGTATGGCTACACCTTC
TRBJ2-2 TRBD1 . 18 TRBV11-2 CASSSLPGQRSNTGELFF TGTGCCAGCAGTTCCCTTCCGGGACAGCGATCGAACACCGGGGAGCTGTTTTTT
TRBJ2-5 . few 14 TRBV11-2 CASSFAGFGETQYF TGTGCCAGCAGTTTCGCGGGGTTCGGGGAGACCCAGTACTTC
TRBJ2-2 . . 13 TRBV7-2 CASSLGGVGELFF TGTGCCAGCAGCTTAGGTGGGGTCGGGGAGCTGTTTTTT
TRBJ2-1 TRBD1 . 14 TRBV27 CASSIGTGDNEQFF TGTGCCAGCAGTATCGGGACAGGGGACAATGAGCAGTTCTTC
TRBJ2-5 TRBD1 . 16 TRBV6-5 CASSYYQDRGRETQYF TGTGCCAGCAGTTACTACCAGGACAGGGGGCGAGAGACCCAGTACTTC
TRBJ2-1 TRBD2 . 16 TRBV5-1 CASTFGSGGPVDEQFF TGCGCCAGCACCTTCGGAAGCGGGGGGCCCGTTGATGAGCAGTTCTTC
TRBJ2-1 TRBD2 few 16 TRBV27 CASSLFWLAGINEQFF TGTGCCAGCAGTTTATTTTGGCTAGCGGGGATTAATGAGCAGTTCTTC
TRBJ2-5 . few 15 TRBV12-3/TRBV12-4 CASSAGWDVHETQYF TGTGCCAGCAGTGCCGGGTGGGACGTCCATGAGACCCAGTACTTC
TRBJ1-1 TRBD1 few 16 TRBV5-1 CASSLEGRGLGTEAFF TGCGCCAGCAGCTTGGAGGGCAGGGGGCTAGGTACTGAAGCTTTCTTT
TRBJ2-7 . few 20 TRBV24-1 CATSDPPGSIPSTSRRTQYF TGTGCCACCAGTGATCCACCGGGGAGCATACCGTCTACGAGCAGAAGGACGCAGTACTTC
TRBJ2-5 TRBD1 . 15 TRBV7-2 CASSQTGGTPETQYF TGTGCCAGCAGCCAAACAGGGGGCACTCCGGAGACCCAGTACTTC
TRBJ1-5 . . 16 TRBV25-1 CASSENRAGSNQPQHF TGTGCCAGCAGTGAAAACCGAGCAGGGTCCAATCAGCCCCAGCATTTT
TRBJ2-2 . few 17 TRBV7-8 CASSLRGGALNTGELFF TGTGCCAGCAGCTTAAGGGGGGGTGCGTTGAACACCGGGGAGCTGTTTTTT
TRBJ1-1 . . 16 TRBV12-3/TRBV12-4 CASSYTSSIANTEAFF TGTGCCAGCAGTTACACGAGTTCCATAGCGAACACTGAAGCTTTCTTT
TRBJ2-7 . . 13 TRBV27 CASSYGPDYEQYF TGTGCCAGCAGTTACGGGCCCGATTACGAGCAGTACTTC
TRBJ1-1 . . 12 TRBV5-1 CASSFGSREAFF TGCGCCAGCAGCTTCGGGAGCCGTGAAGCTTTCTTT
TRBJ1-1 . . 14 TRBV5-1 CASSFGRDKTAASF TGCGCCAGCAGCTTTGGAAGGGACAAAACAGCGGCTTCCTTT
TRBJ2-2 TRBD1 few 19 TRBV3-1 CASSQLTGMSLLNTGELFF TGTGCCAGCAGCCAACTGACAGGGATGTCCCTTTTAAACACCGGGGAGCTGTTTTTT
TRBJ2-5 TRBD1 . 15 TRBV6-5 CASSYSMGQQETQYF TGTGCCAGCAGTTACTCGATGGGACAGCAAGAGACCCAGTACTTC
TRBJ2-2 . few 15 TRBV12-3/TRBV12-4 CASSFAGANTGELFF TGTGCCAGCAGTTTCGCGGGGGCAAATACCGGGGAGCTGTTTTTT
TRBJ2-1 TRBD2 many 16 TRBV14 CASSQVGGGSYNEQFF TGTGCCAGCAGCCAAGTTGGGGGGGGTTCCTACAATGAGCAGTTCTTC
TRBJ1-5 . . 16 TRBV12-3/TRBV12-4 CASSLGPAGSNQPQHF TGTGCCAGCAGTTTGGGGCCCGCGGGGTCCAATCAGCCCCAGCATTTT
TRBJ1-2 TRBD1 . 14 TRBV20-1 CSARDPGGNYGYTF TGCAGTGCTAGAGATCCAGGGGGCAACTATGGCTACACCTTC
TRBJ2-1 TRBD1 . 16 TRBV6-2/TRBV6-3 CASSPGTGVVEYEQFF TGTGCCAGCAGTCCAGGGACAGGGGTTGTTGAGTATGAGCAGTTCTTC
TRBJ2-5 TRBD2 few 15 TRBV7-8 CASSRTSGVEETQYF TGTGCCAGCAGCCGGACTAGCGGGGTGGAAGAGACCCAGTACTTC
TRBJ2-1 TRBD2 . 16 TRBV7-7 CASSTGLAGGQGEQFF TGTGCCAGCAGCACCGGACTAGCGGGGGGGCAAGGAGAGCAGTTCTTC
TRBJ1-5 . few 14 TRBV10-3 CAIRDLGGNQPQHF TGTGCCATCAGAGACCTCGGAGGGAATCAGCCCCAGCATTTT
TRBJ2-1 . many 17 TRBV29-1 CSVEDPDGPSSYNEQFF TGCAGCGTTGAAGATCCAGACGGACCGAGCTCCTACAATGAGCAGTTCTTC
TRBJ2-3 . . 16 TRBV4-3 CASSQRRGVRTDTQYF TGCGCCAGCAGCCAACGGAGGGGGGTTAGAACAGATACGCAGTATTTT
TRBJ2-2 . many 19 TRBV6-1 CASSSALYRGSANTGELFF TGTGCCAGCAGCTCAGCCTTATACCGGGGGTCCGCGAACACCGGGGAGCTGTTTTTT
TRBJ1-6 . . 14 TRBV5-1 CASSQWKGNSPLHF TGCGCCAGCAGCCAATGGAAGGGCAATTCACCCCTCCACTTT
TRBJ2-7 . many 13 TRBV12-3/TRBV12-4 CASSFGARYEQYF TGTGCCAGCAGTTTTGGCGCTCGCTACGAGCAGTACTTC
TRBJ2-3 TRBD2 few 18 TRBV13 CASSLPGASGWRTDTQYF TGTGCCAGCAGCTTACCAGGGGCTAGCGGGTGGCGCACAGATACGCAGTATTTT
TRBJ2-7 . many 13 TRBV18 CASSPSGSYEQYF TGTGCCAGCTCACCGTCCGGATCCTACGAGCAGTACTTC
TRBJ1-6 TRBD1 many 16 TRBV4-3 CASSSAFPGQGSPLHF TGCGCCAGCAGCTCAGCATTCCCGGGACAGGGTTCACCCCTCCACTTT
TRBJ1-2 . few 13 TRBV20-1 CSASDGSFYGYTF TGCAGTGCTAGTGACGGCAGTTTCTATGGCTACACCTTC
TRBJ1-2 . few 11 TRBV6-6 CASSPPYGYTF TGTGCCAGCAGCCCTCCCTATGGCTACACCTTC